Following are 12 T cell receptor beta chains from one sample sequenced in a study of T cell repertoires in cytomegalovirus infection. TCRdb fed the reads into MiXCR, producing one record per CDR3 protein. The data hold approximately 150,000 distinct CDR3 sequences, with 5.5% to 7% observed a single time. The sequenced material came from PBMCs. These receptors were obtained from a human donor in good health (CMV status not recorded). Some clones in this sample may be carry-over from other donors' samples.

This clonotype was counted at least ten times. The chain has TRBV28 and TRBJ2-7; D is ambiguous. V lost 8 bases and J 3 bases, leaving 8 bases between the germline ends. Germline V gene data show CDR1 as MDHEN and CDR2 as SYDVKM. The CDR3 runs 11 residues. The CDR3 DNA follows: TGTGCCAGCGGCCTTTACTACGAGCAGTACTTC. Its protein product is CASGLYYEQYF.

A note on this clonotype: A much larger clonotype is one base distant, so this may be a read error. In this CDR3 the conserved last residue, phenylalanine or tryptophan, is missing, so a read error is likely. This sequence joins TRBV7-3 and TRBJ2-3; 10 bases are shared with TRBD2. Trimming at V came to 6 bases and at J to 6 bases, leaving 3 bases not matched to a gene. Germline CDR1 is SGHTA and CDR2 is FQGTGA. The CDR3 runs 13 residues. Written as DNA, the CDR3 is TGTGCCAGCAGATCGGGACTAGCGGATACGCAGTATTCT. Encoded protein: CASRSGLADTQYS.

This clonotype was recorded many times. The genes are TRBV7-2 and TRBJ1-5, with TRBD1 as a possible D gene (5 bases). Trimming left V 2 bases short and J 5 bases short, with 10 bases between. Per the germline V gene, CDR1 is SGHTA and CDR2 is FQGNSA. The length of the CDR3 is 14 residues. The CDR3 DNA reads TGTGCCAGCAGCTTATGGCCGGGGGATCAGCCCCAGCATTTT. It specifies CASSLWPGDQPQHF. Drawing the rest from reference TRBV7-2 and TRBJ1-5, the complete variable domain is GAGVSQSPSNKVTEKGKDVELRCDPISGHTALYWYRQSLGQGLEFLIYFQGNSAPDKSGLPSDRFSAERTGGSVSTLTIQRTQQEDSAVYLCASSLWPGDQPQHFGDGTRLSIL.

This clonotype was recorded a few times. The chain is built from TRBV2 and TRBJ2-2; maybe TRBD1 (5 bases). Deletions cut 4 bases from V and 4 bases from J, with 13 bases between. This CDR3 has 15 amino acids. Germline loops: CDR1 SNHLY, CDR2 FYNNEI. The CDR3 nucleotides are TGTGCCAGCAGTGTCAGGGATATTATCACCGGGGAGCTGTTTTTT. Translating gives CASSVRDIITGELFF.

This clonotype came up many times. Here the CDR3 reads CASSLRGGGHYEQYF. DNA of the CDR3: TGTGCCAGCAGCCTCAGGGGGGGGGGCCATTACGAGCAGTACTTC. The V call is TRBV7-2, the J call TRBJ2-7; D assignment may be TRBD1 or TRBD2 (7 bases each). The germline gives CDR1 SGHTA, CDR2 FQGNSA. CDR3 length: 15 residues. V lost 5 bases, J lost 4 bases, and 18 bases lay in between.

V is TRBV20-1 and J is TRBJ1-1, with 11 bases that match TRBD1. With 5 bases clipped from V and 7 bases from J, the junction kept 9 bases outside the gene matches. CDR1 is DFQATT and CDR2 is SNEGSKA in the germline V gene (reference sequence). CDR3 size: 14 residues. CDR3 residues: CSAETGQGAGEAFF. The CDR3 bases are TGCAGTGCTGAAACCGGACAGGGGGCTGGTGAAGCTTTCTTT.

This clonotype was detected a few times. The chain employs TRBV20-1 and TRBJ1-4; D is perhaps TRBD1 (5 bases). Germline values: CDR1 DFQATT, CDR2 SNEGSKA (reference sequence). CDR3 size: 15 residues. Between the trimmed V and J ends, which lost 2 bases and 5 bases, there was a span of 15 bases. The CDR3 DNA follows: TGCAGTGCTAGATCTGCGACAGATCCCAATGAAAAACTGTTTTTT. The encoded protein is CSARSATDPNEKLFF.

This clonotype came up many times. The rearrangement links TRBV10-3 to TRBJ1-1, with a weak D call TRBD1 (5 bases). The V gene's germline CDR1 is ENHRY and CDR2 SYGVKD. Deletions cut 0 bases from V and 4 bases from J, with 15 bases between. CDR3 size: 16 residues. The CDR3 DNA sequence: TGTGCCATCAGTGAGTCTACGGTGGTTGGGACCACTGAAGCTTTCTTT. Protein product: CAISESTVVGTTEAFF.

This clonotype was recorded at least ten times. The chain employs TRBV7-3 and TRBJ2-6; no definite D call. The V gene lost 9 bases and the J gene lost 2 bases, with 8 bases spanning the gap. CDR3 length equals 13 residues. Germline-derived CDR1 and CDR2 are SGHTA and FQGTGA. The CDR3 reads CASQVPGANVLTF. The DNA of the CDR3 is TGTGCCAGTCAGGTACCTGGGGCCAACGTCCTGACTTTC.

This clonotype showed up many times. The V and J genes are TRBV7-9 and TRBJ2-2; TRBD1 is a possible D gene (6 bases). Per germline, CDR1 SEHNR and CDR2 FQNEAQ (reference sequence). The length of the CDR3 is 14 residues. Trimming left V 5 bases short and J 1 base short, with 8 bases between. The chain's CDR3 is CASSPQGNTGELFF. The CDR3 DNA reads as TGTGCCAGCAGCCCACAGGGGAACACCGGGGAGCTGTTTTTT. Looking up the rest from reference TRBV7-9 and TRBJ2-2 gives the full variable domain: DTGVSQNPRHKITKRGQNVTFRCDPISEHNRLYWYRQTLGQGPEFLTYFQNEAQLEKSRLLSDRFSAERPKGSFSTLEIQRTEQGDSAMYLCASSPQGNTGELFFGEGSRLTVL.

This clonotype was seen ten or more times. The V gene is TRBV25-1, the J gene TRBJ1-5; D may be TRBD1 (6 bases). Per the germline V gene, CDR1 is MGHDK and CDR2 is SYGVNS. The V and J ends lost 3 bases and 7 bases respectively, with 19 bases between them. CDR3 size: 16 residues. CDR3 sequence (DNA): TGTGCCAGCAGTGAGCATGACACATTAGGGGGACAGCCCCAGCATTTT. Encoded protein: CASSEHDTLGGQPQHF.

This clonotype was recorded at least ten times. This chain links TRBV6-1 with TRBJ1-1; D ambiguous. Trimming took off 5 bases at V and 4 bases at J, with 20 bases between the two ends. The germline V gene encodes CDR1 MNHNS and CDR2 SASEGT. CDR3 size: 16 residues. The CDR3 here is CASSPMRMTRGTEAFF. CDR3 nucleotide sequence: TGTGCCAGCAGTCCGATGAGGATGACCCGAGGCACTGAAGCTTTCTTT.